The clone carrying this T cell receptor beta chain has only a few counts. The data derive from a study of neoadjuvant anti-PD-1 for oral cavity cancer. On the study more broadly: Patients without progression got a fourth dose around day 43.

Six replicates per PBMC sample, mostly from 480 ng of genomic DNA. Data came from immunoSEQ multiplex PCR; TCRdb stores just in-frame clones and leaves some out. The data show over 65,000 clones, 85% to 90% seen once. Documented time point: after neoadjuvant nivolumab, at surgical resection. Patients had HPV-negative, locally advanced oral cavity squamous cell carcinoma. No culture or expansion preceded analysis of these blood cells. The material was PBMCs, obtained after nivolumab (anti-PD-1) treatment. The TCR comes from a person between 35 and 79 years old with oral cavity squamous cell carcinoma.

This chain's CDR3 is CASSLRAYQETQYF. As DNA, the CDR3 is TGTGCCAGCAGCTTAAGGGCTTACCAAGAGACCCAGTACTTC. The chain uses TRBV5-6 and TRBJ2-5; no clear D gene. The CDR3 spans 14 residues. Deletions cut 2 bases from V and 0 bases from J, with 8 bases between. From germline, CDR1 is SGHDT and CDR2 YYEEEE.